What follows are 30 T cell receptor beta chains derived from one specimen sequenced in a study of CD8+CD57+ T cells in acquired aplastic anemia. Profiling that covered TCR beta VDJ and CDR3 relied on genomic DNA as its template. TCRdb re-called the reads through MiXCR, storing one row per CDR3 protein. This table has 120,000 or so distinct CDR3 sequences, 48% appearing once. The specimen was sorted CD4+, CD8+, or CD8+CD57+ T cells (not recorded which) from PBMCs. The receptor set was obtained from a human donor in good health, serving as a control.

This clonotype was detected ten times or more. The chain recombines TRBV6-2 or TRBV6-3 with TRBJ2-7; no definite D call. V lost 2 bases, J lost 4 bases, and 9 bases lay in between. The CDR3 length is 13 residues. Germline V CDR1 and CDR2: MNHEY, SVGEGT. CDR3 region: CASSYEASYEQYF. The CDR3 nucleotides are TGTGCCAGCAGTTACGAGGCCTCTTACGAGCAGTACTTC.

The chain combines TRBV2 with TRBJ1-2; D gene unclear. V was trimmed by 1 base and J by 3 bases, leaving 12 bases between them. CDR1 and CDR2 from the germline V gene are SNHLY and FYNNEI. This CDR3 spans 15 amino acids. CDR3 in amino acids: CASSEDWTDHYGYTF. The CDR3 bases are TGTGCCAGCAGTGAAGACTGGACCGACCACTATGGCTACACCTTC.

The CDR3 nucleotides read TGTGCCAGCAGCTTCCGGGACAGGGGCTTCGTACCCCTCCACTTT. Encoded protein: CASSFRDRGFVPLHF. The chain recombines TRBV5-6 with TRBJ1-6, with 10 bases aligning to TRBD1. This CDR3 comprises 15 residues. Germline CDR1 SGHDT, CDR2 YYEEEE. J was trimmed by 12 bases and V by 2 bases; bases with no gene match: 8. Looking up the rest from reference TRBV5-6 and TRBJ1-6 gives the full variable domain: DAGVTQSPTHLIKTRGQQVTLRCSPKSGHDTVSWYQQALGQGPQFIFQYYEEEERQRGNFPDRFSGHQFPNYSSELNVNALLLGDSALYLCASSFRDRGFVPLHFGNGTRLTVT.

This clonotype appeared many times. The genes are TRBV29-1 and TRBJ2-2; 7 bases line up with TRBD1. The CDR3 length is 14 residues. Germline CDR1 reads SQVTM; CDR2 reads ANQGSEA. V lost 5 bases and J lost 4; bases outside the gene matches: 7. CDR3 DNA: TGCAGCGTTAATGTAGGGGGCTCCACCGGGGAGCTGTTTTTT. Protein sequence: CSVNVGGSTGELFF.

This chain joins TRBV20-1 and TRBJ1-5; D call uncertain. Germline-derived CDR1 and CDR2 are DFQATT and SNEGSKA (reference sequence). V lost 0 bases, J lost 4 bases, and 10 bases lay in between. The CDR3 length is 14 residues. The DNA of the CDR3 is TGCAGTGCTAGAGATGCATCAAATAATCAGCCCCAGCATTTT. It translates to CSARDASNNQPQHF.

This rearrangement joins TRBV15 to TRBJ2-5; D perhaps matches TRBD1 (5 bases). V was pared by 3 bases and J by 1 base, with 15 bases between. The CDR3 spans 16 residues. Germline CDR1 and CDR2: LNHNV and YYDKDF (reference sequence). The CDR3 bases are TGTGCCACCAGCAGTGTTGCACAGGCCCCCCAAGAGACCCAGTACTTC. It encodes CATSSVAQAPQETQYF.

The gene calls are TRBV7-9 and TRBJ2-7; D is unresolved. V was cut by 4 bases and J by 6 bases, with 10 bases left in between. The CDR3 is made up of 12 amino acids. The V gene's germline CDR1 is SEHNR and CDR2 FQNEAQ (reference sequence). The CDR3 DNA reads TGTGCCAGCAGCTCCGCGTATGTCGAGCAGTACTTC. Its translation is CASSSAYVEQYF.

This clonotype was recorded only once. At one end the junction does not follow the germline gene, possibly because of a read error. This rearrangement joins TRBV25-1 to TRBJ2-7; 9 positions match TRBD1. CDR3 length: 15 amino acids. The germline V gene encodes CDR1 MGHDK and CDR2 SYGVNS. The CDR3 DNA reads TGTGCCAGCAGTGAACCGGGACAGGGCTCCTACGAGCGGTACTTC. Amino acids: CASSEPGQGSYERYF.

This clonotype was counted at least ten times. The rearrangement joins TRBV7-2 to TRBJ2-1; D might be TRBD1 or TRBD2, each matching 5 bases. V was cut by 3 bases and J by 2 bases, with 14 bases left in between. This CDR3 comprises 16 residues. Germline values: CDR1 SGHTA, CDR2 FQGNSA. CDR3 loop: CASSFPHRGTYNEQFF. The CDR3 nucleotides read TGTGCCAGCAGCTTTCCCCATCGGGGCACCTACAATGAGCAGTTCTTC.

For this clonotype: A clone one base away is much larger, so this may be a read error. The chain joins TRBV14 to TRBJ1-1; D remains unclear. CDR1 is SGHDN and CDR2 is FVKESK in the germline V gene. This CDR3 region has 13 residues. The CDR3 is CASSQEVNAEAFF. The CDR3 DNA follows: TGTGCCAGCAGCCAAGAAGTGAACGCTGAAGCTTTCTTT.

In this sample, this clonotype turned up many times. The J gene is TRBJ1-4, the V gene TRBV5-1; D not resolved. CDR3 length: 16 amino acids. V was cut by 0 bases and J by 3 bases, with 12 bases left in between. CDR1 is SGHRS, CDR2 YFSETQ, per germline. The CDR3 sequence: CASSLASPASNEKLFF. In DNA, the CDR3 is TGCGCCAGCAGCTTGGCGTCGCCGGCCTCTAATGAAAAACTGTTTTTT.

A remark on this clonotype: A much larger clonotype is one base distant, so this may be a read error. V is TRBV5-6 and J is TRBJ2-3; 8 bases are shared with TRBD1. Germline-derived CDR1 and CDR2 are SGHDT and YYEEEE. This CDR3 is built from 15 residues. The J segment lost 8 bases and the V segment lost 1 base, leaving 9 bases of the junction unmatched. CDR3 sequence reads: CASSLWAGGPGTQYF. CDR3 in DNA: TGTGCCAGCAGCTTGTGGGCAGGGGGCCCAGGTACGCAGTATTTT.

DNA of the CDR3: TGCAGCGTGGGAGGAGCAAGCACAGATACGCAGTATTTT. Its protein is CSVGGASTDTQYF. This rearrangement joins TRBV29-1 to TRBJ2-3, with TRBD2 as a possible D gene (6 bases). Germline assignment: CDR1 SQVTM and CDR2 ANQGSEA. This CDR3 region has 13 residues. Trimming shortened V by 6 bases and J by 0 bases, and 10 bases separated the two germline ends.

As concerns this clonotype: At one boundary the junction diverges from the germline segment, which might be a read error. The J gene is TRBJ2-1, the V gene TRBV5-1, with TRBD2 matching over 9 bases. The CDR3 contains 16 residues. Germline CDR1 and CDR2: SGHRS and YFSETQ. The CDR3 DNA sequence: TGCGCCAGCAGCTTGGGTAGCGGGGGCCCTTACAGTGAGCAGTTCTTC. This sequence encodes CASSLGSGGPYSEQFF.

The rearrangement links TRBV9 to TRBJ2-5, with TRBD2 as a possible D gene (6 bases). This CDR3 has 13 amino acids. From germline, CDR1 is SGDLS and CDR2 YYNGEE. V was clipped by 4 bases and J by 5 bases, with 12 bases between them. As DNA, the CDR3 is TGTGCCAGCAGCCCTCGCGGAGGGGAGACCCAGTACTTC. As protein: CASSPRGGETQYF. Supplemented by reference TRBV9 and TRBJ2-5, the full variable domain reads DSGVTQTPKHLITATGQRVTLRCSPRSGDLSVYWYQQSLDQGLQFLIQYYNGEERAKGNILERFSAQQFPDLHSELNLSSLELGDSALYFCASSPRGGETQYFGPGTRLLVL.

The table lists this clonotype with many counts. The CDR3 DNA is TGCGCCAGCAGCTTGGGGGTGACAGGGGGCATGGAGACCCAGTACTTC. Its translation: CASSLGVTGGMETQYF. The chain uses TRBV5-1 and TRBJ2-5; 10 bases fit TRBD1. Germline V gene lookup returns CDR1 SGHRS and CDR2 YFSETQ. With 0 bases clipped from V and 5 bases from J, the junction kept 7 bases outside the gene matches. The CDR3 covers 16 residues.

This clonotype appeared a few times. CDR3 DNA: TGCAGCGTCGTGACAGGGGGCAGTCAGCCCCAGCATTTT. Protein sequence: CSVVTGGSQPQHF. V gene TRBV29-1 combines with J gene TRBJ1-5; 10 bases map to TRBD1. Trimming at V came to 6 bases and at J to 6 bases, leaving 5 bases not matched to a gene. Germline CDR1 and CDR2: SQVTM and ANQGSEA. The CDR3 length is 13 residues.

By share of the sample, this clonotype is medium-sized. This chain links TRBV29-1 with TRBJ1-1; D call uncertain. The length of the CDR3 is 12 residues. CDR1 SQVTM and CDR2 ANQGSEA come from the germline V gene. Trimming removed 4 bases from V and 0 bases from J, with 6 bases in between. CDR3 nucleotide sequence: TGCAGCGTTGGAACGGTGAACACTGAAGCTTTCTTT. Its protein is CSVGTVNTEAFF.

This clonotype was counted at least ten times. This chain joins TRBV9 and TRBJ1-1; 9 nucleotides match TRBD1. Unmatched junction bases numbered 11, after V lost 0 bases and J lost 2 bases. CDR3 length: 18 residues. The germline CDR1 and CDR2 sequences are SGDLS and YYNGEE. This CDR3 is CASSVGIRTGASNTEAFF. In DNA, the CDR3 is TGTGCCAGCAGCGTAGGGATCCGGACAGGGGCCAGTAACACTGAAGCTTTCTTT. The whole variable domain, filled in from reference TRBV9 and TRBJ1-1, reads DSGVTQTPKHLITATGQRVTLRCSPRSGDLSVYWYQQSLDQGLQFLIQYYNGEERAKGNILERFSAQQFPDLHSELNLSSLELGDSALYFCASSVGIRTGASNTEAFFGQGTRLTVV.

This clonotype was counted only a few times. This rearrangement joins TRBV29-1 to TRBJ1-3; D uncertain. Germline lookup yields CDR1 SQVTM and CDR2 ANQGSEA. The CDR3 consists of 11 residues. V lost 7 bases, J lost 0 bases, and 4 bases lay in between. CDR3 sequence (DNA): TGCAGCGCCGCCTCTGGAAACACCATATATTTT. Its protein product is CSAASGNTIYF.

This clonotype was detected only a few times. This chain connects TRBV15 to TRBJ1-6; D remains ambiguous. The CDR3 length is 13 residues. V was shortened by 4 bases and J by 11 bases, with 12 bases between the two germline ends. CDR1 and CDR2 (germline): LNHNV, YYDKDF (reference sequence). The chain's CDR3 is CATSNLIYAPLHF. The CDR3 coding sequence is TGTGCCACCAGCAATCTAATCTATGCACCCCTCCACTTT.

On this clonotype itself: One junction end does not reproduce the germline sequence, and a read error may be involved. The rearrangement links TRBV20-1 to TRBJ2-7; D not certain. The CDR3 is made up of 14 amino acids. CDR1 DFQATT and CDR2 SNEGSKA come from the germline V gene (reference sequence). CDR3 DNA: TGCAGTGCTGGGCCGGTGGGTAGCTCCTACGAGCAGCACTTC. Translating gives CSAGPVGSSYEQHF.

This clonotype came up many times. A much larger clone is a single base away; this may be a read error. The V call is TRBV2, the J call TRBJ1-5; D unresolved. From germline, CDR1 is SNHLY and CDR2 FYNNEI. The CDR3 contains 11 residues. The germline V and J ends were trimmed by 5 bases and 11 bases, with 10 bases remaining between them. The CDR3 coding sequence is TGTGCCAGCAGTTCCGATTTATCCCAGCATTTT. Translated, it gives CASSSDLSQHF.

There are a few counts of this clonotype. The chain carries TRBV2 and TRBJ2-1; 9 nucleotides match TRBD2. The CDR3 has 14 residues. The germline gives CDR1 SNHLY, CDR2 FYNNEI. With V trimmed by 5 bases and J by 5 bases, 4 bases remained unmatched. This CDR3 reads CASSKGLANNEQFF. The CDR3 DNA reads TGTGCCAGCAGTAAAGGACTAGCGAACAATGAGCAGTTCTTC.

The CDR3 nucleotides read TGTGCCACCACACCCAGCGGGGGGTTCACAGATACGCAGTATTTT. Its translation: CATTPSGGFTDTQYF. This chain connects TRBV11-2 to TRBJ2-3; 9 nucleotides line up with TRBD2. The CDR3 consists of 15 residues. Germline V gene lookup returns CDR1 SGHAT and CDR2 FQNNGV. J gave up 2 bases and V 10 bases, and 10 bases lay outside the gene matches.

In this sample, this clonotype turned up a few times. A much larger clone is a single base away; this may be a read error. Here the CDR3 omits its conserved ending phenylalanine or tryptophan, so a read error is the likely source. This chain uses TRBV7-3 with TRBJ2-2, with 8 positions matching TRBD2. V gave up 0 bases and J gave up 7 bases; unmatched junction bases: 7. The CDR3 is 16 residues long. Germline loops: CDR1 SGHTA, CDR2 FQGTGA. In DNA, the CDR3 is TGTGCCAGCAGCTTAACGCCCAGCGGGGGTTACGGGGAGCTGTTTTCT. Its translation is CASSLTPSGGYGELFS.

V and J are TRBV10-2 and TRBJ2-5; maybe TRBD1 (5 bases). Trimming pared 7 bases from V and 0 bases from J, leaving 9 bases between. The germline gives CDR1 WSHSY, CDR2 SAAADI. The CDR3 is made up of 13 amino acids. Here the CDR3 reads CASNPDNQETQYF. CDR3 nucleotides: TGCGCCAGCAATCCGGACAACCAAGAGACCCAGTACTTC.

The V gene is TRBV15, the J gene TRBJ2-3, with D perhaps matching TRBD2 (5 bases). Trimming removed 3 bases at V and 2 bases at J, with 12 bases between. Germline values: CDR1 LNHNV, CDR2 YYDKDF (reference sequence). The CDR3 has 15 residues. The CDR3 DNA reads as TGTGCCACCAGCAGCCCCCGACTATCCACAGATACGCAGTATTTT. Residues: CATSSPRLSTDTQYF.

This chain links TRBV19 with TRBJ1-2, with D uncertain. Trimming stripped 3 bases from V and 3 bases from J, with 8 bases between. Germline V gene lookup returns CDR1 LNHDA and CDR2 SQIVND (reference sequence). The CDR3 extends over 13 amino acids. CDR3 sequence: CASSMRRDYGYTF. As DNA, the CDR3 is TGTGCCAGTAGTATGCGCAGAGACTATGGCTACACCTTC. The whole variable domain, remainder taken from reference TRBV19 and TRBJ1-2, is DGGITQSPKYLFRKEGQNVTLSCEQNLNHDAMYWYRQDPGQGLRLIYYSQIVNDFQKGDIAEGYSVSREKKESFPLTVTSAQKNPTAFYLCASSMRRDYGYTFGSGTRLTVV.

With respect to this clonotype: This may stem from a read error, because a much larger clone lies one nucleotide away. This chain links TRBV7-2 with TRBJ2-2; D is undetermined. From germline, CDR1 is SGHTA and CDR2 FQGNSA. The CDR3 runs to 14 residues. The CDR3 DNA follows: TGTGCCCGCAGCTTATTGCCAGGAACCGGGGAGCTGTTTTTT. As protein: CARSLLPGTGELFF.